Following are 7 T cell receptor beta chains from one sample sequenced in a study of CD8+CD57+ T cells in acquired aplastic anemia. Using genomic DNA as the template, TCR beta VDJ and CDR3 profiling was carried out. TCRdb processed the reads anew with MiXCR; each CDR3 protein has one entry. The table has 400,000 to 450,000 distinct CDR3 sequences, 65% to 80% seen once; the top ten hold approximately 3.8%. Source material: sorted CD4+, CD8+, or CD8+CD57+ T cells (not recorded which) from PBMCs. All receptors come from a human donor in good health, serving as a control.

The table lists this clonotype with a few counts. The chain links TRBV7-3 to TRBJ2-3; 13 bases are a match to TRBD2. The junction had 6 bases not matched to a gene; V was cut back by 4 bases and J by 5 bases. The CDR3 length is 16 residues. Germline values: CDR1 SGHTA, CDR2 FQGTGA. CDR3 DNA sequence: TGTGCCAGCAGCTCCGGGACTAGCGGGGTAGTAGATACGCAGTATTTT. This gives the protein CASSSGTSGVVDTQYF.

This clonotype was observed many times. In DNA, the CDR3 is TGTGCCAGCAGCTTAGGCTACTATGGCTACACCTTC. Protein product: CASSLGYYGYTF. The chain carries TRBV7-9 and TRBJ1-2, with D hard to call. This CDR3 contains 12 residues. Germline CDR1 is SEHNR and CDR2 is FQNEAQ (reference sequence). The V end lost 1 base, the J end lost 3 bases, and 3 bases lay between the germline ends.

J is TRBJ1-1 and V is TRBV14; D gene uncertain. Germline V gene data show CDR1 as SGHDN and CDR2 as FVKESK. Trimming left V 7 bases short and J 0 bases short, with 15 bases between. The CDR3 sequence is 15 residues long. As DNA, the CDR3 is TGTGCCAGCACACCACCGGTGGGGTTGAACACTGAAGCTTTCTTT. Translation gives CASTPPVGLNTEAFF.

Points on this clonotype: A junction end diverges from the germline sequence, so it may reflect a read error. The chain couples TRBV25-1 to TRBJ1-2; 7 bases fit TRBD1. The CDR3 is 10 residues long. Germline CDR1 MGHDK, CDR2 SYGVNS. The chain's CDR3 is CASSERDSPF. Written as DNA, the CDR3 is TGTGCCAGCAGTGAACGGGACAGCCCGTTC.

The chain combines TRBV6-2 or TRBV6-3 with TRBJ1-6; D ambiguous. The length of the CDR3 is 12 residues. CDR1 MNHEY and CDR2 SVGEGT come from the germline V gene. Trimming took 8 bases from V and 8 from J, leaving 10 bases between them. The CDR3 region is CASALRDSPLHF. The CDR3 DNA reads as TGTGCCAGCGCCTTGCGGGATTCACCCCTCCACTTT.

In the case of this clonotype: At one of its ends the junction is not consistent with the germline gene, which may arise from a read error. The CDR3 reads CASRQGGRTEQFF. CDR3 DNA: TGTGCCAGCAGACAGGGAGGCAGGACTGAGCAGTTCTTC. The rearrangement joins TRBV5-1 to TRBJ2-1; D perhaps matches TRBD1 (7 bases). Germline CDR1 is SGHRS and CDR2 is YFSETQ. This CDR3 spans 13 amino acids.

The chain links TRBV7-4 to TRBJ1-5; weak D call: TRBD1 (5 bases). From germline, CDR1 is SGHVT and CDR2 SQSDAQ. Trimming removed 5 bases at V and 16 bases at J, with 27 bases between. This CDR3 spans 15 amino acids. This CDR3 is CASSTQDISTRPRHF. CDR3 sequence (DNA): TGTGCCAGCAGCACGCAGGACATATCCACCCGGCCAAGACATTTT.